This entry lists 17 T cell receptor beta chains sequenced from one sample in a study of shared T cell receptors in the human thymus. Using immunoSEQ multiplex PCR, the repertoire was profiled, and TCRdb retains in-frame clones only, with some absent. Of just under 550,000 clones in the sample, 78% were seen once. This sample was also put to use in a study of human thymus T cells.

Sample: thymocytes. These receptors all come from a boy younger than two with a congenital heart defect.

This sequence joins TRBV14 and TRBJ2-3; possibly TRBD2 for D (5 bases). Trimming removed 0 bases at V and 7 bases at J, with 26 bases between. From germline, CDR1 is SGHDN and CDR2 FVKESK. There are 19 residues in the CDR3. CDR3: CASSQDRQPASGPPNTQYF. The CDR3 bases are TGTGCCAGCAGCCAAGATCGCCAGCCTGCCAGCGGCCCCCCCAATACGCAGTATTTT.

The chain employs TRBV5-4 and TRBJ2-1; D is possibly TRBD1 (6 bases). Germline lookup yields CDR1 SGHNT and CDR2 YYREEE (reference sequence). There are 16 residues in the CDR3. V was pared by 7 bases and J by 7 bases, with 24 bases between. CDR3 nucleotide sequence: TGTGCCAGCTACTTGAAGGGGACCCAGGGGTGGAATGAGCAGTTCTTC. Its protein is CASYLKGTQGWNEQFF.

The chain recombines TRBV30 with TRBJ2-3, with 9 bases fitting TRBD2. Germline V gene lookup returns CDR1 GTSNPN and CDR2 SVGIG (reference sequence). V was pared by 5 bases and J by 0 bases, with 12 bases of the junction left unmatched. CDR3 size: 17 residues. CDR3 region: CAWGEAGGRSSTDTQYF. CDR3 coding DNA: TGTGCCTGGGGGGAGGCGGGAGGGAGATCTAGCACAGATACGCAGTATTTT.

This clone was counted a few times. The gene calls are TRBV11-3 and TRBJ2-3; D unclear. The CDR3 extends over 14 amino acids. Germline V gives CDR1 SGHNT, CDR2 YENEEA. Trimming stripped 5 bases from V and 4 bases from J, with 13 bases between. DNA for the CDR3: TGTGCCAGCAGCCTCACCGGAGCTTCAGATACGCAGTATTTT. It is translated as CASSLTGASDTQYF.

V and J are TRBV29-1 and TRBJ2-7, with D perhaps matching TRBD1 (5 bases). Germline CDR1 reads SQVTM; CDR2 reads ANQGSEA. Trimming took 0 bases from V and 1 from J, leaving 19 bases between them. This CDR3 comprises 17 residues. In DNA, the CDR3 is TGCAGCGTTGAAGATCGGGCCAGAGAAAAGGGGTCCTACGAGCAGTACTTC. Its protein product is CSVEDRAREKGSYEQYF.

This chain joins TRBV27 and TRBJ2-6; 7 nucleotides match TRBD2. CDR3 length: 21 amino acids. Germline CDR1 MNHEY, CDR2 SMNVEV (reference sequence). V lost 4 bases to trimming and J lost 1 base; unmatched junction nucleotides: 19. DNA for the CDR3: TGTGCCAGCAGTTCCTTGATTGCGGGAGTGGTGAAAGGGTCTGGGGCCAACGTCCTGACTTTC. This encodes CASSSLIAGVVKGSGANVLTF.

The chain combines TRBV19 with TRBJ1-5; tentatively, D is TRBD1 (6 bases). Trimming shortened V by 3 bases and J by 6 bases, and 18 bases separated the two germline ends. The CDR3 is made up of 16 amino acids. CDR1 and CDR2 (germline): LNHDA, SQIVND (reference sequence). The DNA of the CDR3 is TGTGCCAGTAGTATCGTCCCCTACAGGGTCAGTCAGCCCCAGCATTTT. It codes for CASSIVPYRVSQPQHF.

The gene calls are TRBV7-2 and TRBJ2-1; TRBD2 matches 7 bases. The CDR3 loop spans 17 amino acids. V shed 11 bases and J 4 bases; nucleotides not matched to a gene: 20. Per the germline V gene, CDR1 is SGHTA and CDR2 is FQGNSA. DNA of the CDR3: TGTGCCTCTCATCGGGGGGAATTGGAATTGGATTACAATGAGCAGTTCTTC. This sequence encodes CASHRGELELDYNEQFF.

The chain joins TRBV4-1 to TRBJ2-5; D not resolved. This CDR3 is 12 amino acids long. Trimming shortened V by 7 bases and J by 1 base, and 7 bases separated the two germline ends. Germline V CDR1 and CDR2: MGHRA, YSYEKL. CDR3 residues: CASTGAQETQYF. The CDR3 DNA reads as TGCGCCAGCACCGGAGCCCAAGAGACCCAGTACTTC.

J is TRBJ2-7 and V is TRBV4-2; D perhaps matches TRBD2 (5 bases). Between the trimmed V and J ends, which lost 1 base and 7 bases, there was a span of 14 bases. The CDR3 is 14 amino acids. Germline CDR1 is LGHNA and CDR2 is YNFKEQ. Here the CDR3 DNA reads TGTGCCAGCAGCCAAGGAGGGAGCCGGAGGGAGCAGTACTTC. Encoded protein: CASSQGGSRREQYF.

CDR3 in DNA: TGTGCCAGTAGTATAGAGGGCGCGGGACAGGAGATGATGAACACTGAAGCTTTCTTT. It yields the protein CASSIEGAGQEMMNTEAFF. The chain carries TRBV19 and TRBJ1-1, with 8 bases aligning to TRBD1. Looked up from germline, CDR1 is LNHDA and CDR2 is SQIVND (reference sequence). V was pared by 0 bases and J by 0 bases, with 12 bases of the junction left unmatched. CDR3 size: 19 residues.

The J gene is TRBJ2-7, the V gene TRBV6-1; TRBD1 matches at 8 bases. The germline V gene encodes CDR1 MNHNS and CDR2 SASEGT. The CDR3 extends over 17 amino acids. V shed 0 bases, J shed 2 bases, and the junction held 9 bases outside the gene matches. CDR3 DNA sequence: TGTGCCAGCAGTGAAGCCCTGCCCGGGACAGGTCCCTACGAGCAGTACTTC. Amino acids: CASSEALPGTGPYEQYF.

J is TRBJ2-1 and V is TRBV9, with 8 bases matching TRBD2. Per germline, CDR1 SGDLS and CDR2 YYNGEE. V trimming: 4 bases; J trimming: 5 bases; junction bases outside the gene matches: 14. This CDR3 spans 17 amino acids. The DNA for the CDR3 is TGTGCCAGCAGCTCATTTATAGCGGGAAAAACCCACAATGAGCAGTTCTTC. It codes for CASSSFIAGKTHNEQFF.

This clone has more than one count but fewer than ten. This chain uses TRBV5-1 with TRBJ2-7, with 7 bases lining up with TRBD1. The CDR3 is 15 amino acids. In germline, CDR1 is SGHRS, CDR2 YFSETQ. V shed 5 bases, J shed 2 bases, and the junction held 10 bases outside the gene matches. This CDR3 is CASRLDRARPYEQYF. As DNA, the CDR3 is TGCGCCAGCAGACTCGACAGGGCCCGGCCCTACGAGCAGTACTTC.

This CDR3 is CASSYRDRGNQPQHF. The DNA of the CDR3 is TGTGCCAGCAGTTACCGCGACAGGGGCAATCAGCCCCAGCATTTT. The rearrangement uses TRBV6-6 and TRBJ1-5; TRBD1 matches 7 bases. The V gene end was trimmed by 2 bases and the J gene end by 2 bases; junction bases not matched to a gene: 3. The CDR3 is 15 residues long. The germline gives CDR1 MNHNY, CDR2 SVGAGI (reference sequence).

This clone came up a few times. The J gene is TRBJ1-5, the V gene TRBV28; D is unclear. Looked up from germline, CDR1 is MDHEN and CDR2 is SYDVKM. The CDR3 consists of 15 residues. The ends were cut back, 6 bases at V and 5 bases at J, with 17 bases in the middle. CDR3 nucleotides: TGTGCCAGCAGACCTCCCCCGGGTTGGTATCAGCCCCAGCATTTT. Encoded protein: CASRPPPGWYQPQHF. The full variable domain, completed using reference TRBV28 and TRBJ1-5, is DVKVTQSSRYLVKRTGEKVFLECVQDMDHENMFWYRQDPGLGLRLIYFSYDVKMKEKGDIPEGYSVSREKKERFSLILESASTNQTSMYLCASRPPPGWYQPQHFGDGTRLSIL.

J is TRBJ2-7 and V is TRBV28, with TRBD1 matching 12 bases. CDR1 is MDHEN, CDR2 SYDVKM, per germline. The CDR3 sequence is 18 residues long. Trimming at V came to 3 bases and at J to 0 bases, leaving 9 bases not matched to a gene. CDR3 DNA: TGTGCCAGCAGTTTGGGGACAGGGGGCGGGCGGCTCTCCTACGAGCAGTACTTC. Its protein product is CASSLGTGGGRLSYEQYF.